This entry concerns a single T cell receptor (beta chain). V lost 4 bases, J lost 5 bases, and 5 bases stayed unmatched. The CDR3 covers 16 residues. CDR1 and CDR2 from the germline V gene are SNHLY and FYNNEI. This sample was taken from a study of siplizumab effects on memory and regulatory T cells. The repertoire was sequenced with immunoSEQ multiplex PCR; TCRdb's copy has only in-frame clones and lacks some. Of 87,000 or so clones listed, 70% to 90% are singletons. Sequenced input: CD4+ T cells sorted from blood. The receptor was derived from a human donor in good health. The J gene is TRBJ2-2, the V gene TRBV2, with 12 bases lining up with TRBD1. The CDR3 DNA reads TGTGCCAGCAGTGGCCGGGACAGGGGGCAAACCGGGGAGCTGTTTTTT. Translating gives CASSGRDRGQTGELFF.